This T cell receptor (beta chain) was retrieved from a study of beta chain features in type 1 diabetes. Study-level background: Examination covered roughly 100,000,000 sorted cells spanning all samples. Study outcomes and limitations: Moderately but significantly shorter TCRB CDR3s were found in Type 1 diabetes patients in all four CD4+ subsets.

A note on this clone: The antigen remains unidentified.

Without exception, sorted populations had purity beyond 95%. Of the isolated RNA, all was reverse transcribed, and so the sequenced material was expressed TCRB transcripts. Reads from naive, central memory and regulatory T cell samples averaged roughly 3.3 million. Method: immunoSEQ multiplex PCR; TCRdb's copy keeps in-frame clones and lacks some. The sample has 300,000 or so clones; roughly 8.8% are singletons. V was clipped by 0 bases and J by 4 bases; unmatched bases: 10. Germline V gene sequence: CDR1 SEHNR, CDR2 FQNEAQ (reference sequence). CDR3 size: 17 residues. Sequencing input: central memory CD4+ T cells from blood. The origin of this receptor is a man aged 25 to 40 with type 1 diabetes. V is TRBV7-9 and J is TRBJ2-5, with TRBD2 matching over 8 bases. DNA for the CDR3: TGTGCCAGCAGCTTAGCCACCGGACTAGCAAGAGGAGAGACCCAGTACTTC. The encoded protein is CASSLATGLARGETQYF.